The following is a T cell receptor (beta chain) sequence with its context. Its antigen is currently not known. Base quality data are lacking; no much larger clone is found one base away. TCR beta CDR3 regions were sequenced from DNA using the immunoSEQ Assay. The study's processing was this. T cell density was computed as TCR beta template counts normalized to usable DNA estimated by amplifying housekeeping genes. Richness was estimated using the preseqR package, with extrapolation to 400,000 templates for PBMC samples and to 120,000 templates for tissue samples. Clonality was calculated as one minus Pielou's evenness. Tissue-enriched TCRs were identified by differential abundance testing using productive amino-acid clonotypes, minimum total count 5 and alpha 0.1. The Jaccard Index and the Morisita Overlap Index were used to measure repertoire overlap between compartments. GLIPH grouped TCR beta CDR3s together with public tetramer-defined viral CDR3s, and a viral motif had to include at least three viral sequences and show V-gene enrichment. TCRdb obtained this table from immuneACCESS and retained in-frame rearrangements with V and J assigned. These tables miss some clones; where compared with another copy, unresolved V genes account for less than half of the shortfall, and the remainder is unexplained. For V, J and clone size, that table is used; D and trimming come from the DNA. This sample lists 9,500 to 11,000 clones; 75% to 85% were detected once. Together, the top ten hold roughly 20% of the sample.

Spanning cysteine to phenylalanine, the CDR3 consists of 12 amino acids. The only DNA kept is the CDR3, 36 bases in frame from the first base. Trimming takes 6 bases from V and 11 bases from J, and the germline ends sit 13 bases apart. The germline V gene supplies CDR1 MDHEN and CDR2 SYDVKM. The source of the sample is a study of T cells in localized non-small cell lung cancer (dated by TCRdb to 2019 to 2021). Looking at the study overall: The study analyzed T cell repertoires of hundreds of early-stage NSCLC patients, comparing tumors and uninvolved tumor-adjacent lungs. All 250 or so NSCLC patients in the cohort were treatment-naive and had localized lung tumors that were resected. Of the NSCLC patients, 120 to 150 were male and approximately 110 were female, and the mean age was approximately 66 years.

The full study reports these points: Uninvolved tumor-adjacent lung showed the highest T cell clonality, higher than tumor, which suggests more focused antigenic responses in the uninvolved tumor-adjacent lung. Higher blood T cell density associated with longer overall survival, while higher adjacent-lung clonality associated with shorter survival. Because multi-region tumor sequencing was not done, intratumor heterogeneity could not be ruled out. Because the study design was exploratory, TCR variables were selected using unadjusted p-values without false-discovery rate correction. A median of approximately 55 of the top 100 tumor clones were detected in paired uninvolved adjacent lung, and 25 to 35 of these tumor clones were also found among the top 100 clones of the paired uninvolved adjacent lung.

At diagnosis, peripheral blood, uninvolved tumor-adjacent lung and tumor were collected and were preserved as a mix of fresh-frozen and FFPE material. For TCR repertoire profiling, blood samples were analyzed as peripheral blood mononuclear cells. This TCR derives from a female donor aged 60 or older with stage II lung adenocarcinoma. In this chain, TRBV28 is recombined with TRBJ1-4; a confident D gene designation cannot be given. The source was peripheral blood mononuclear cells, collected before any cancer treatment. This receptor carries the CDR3 CASSPRPPKLFF. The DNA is TGTGCCAGCAGCCCAAGACCACCTAAACTGTTTTTT. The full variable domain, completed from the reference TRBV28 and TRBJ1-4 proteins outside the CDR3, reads DVKVTQSSRYLVKRTGEKVFLECVQDMDHENMFWYRQDPGLGLRLIYFSYDVKMKEKGDIPEGYSVSREKKERFSLILESASTNQTSMYLCASSPRPPKLFFGSGTQLSVL.